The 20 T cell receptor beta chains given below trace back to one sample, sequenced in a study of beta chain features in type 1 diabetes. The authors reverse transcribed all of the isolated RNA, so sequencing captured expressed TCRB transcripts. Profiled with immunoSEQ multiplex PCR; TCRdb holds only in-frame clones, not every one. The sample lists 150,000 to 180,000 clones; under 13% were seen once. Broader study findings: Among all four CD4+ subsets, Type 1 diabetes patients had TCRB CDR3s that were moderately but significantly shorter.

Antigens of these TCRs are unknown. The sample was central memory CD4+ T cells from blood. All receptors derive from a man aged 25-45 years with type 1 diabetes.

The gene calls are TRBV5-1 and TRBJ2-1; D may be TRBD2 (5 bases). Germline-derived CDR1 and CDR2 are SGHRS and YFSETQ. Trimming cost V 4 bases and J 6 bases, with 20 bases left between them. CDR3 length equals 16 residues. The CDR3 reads CASSLPVPTRSNEQFF. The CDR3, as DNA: TGCGCCAGCAGCCTACCAGTACCTACTAGGTCCAATGAGCAGTTCTTC. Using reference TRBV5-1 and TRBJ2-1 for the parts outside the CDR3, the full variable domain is KAGVTQTPRYLIKTRGQQVTLSCSPISGHRSVSWYQQTPGQGLQFLFEYFSETQRNKGNFPGRFSGRQFSNSRSEMNVSTLELGDSALYLCASSLPVPTRSNEQFFGPGTRLTVL.

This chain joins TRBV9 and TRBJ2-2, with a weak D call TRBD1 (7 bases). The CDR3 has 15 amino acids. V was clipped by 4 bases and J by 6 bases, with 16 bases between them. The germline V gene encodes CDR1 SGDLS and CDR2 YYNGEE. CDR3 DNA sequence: TGTGCCAGCAGCCTTTCAGGGGGGATCGCCGGGGAGCTGTTTTTT. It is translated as CASSLSGGIAGELFF.

CDR3 DNA sequence: TGTGCCTGGAGCGGGGGGACGGTGAATCAGCCCCAGCATTTT. This gives the protein CAWSGGTVNQPQHF. The V call is TRBV30, the J call TRBJ1-5, with a possible D match to TRBD1 (5 bases). Looked up from germline, CDR1 is GTSNPN and CDR2 is SVGIG (reference sequence). This CDR3 has 14 residues. V lost 3 bases, J lost 4 bases, and 13 bases lay in between.

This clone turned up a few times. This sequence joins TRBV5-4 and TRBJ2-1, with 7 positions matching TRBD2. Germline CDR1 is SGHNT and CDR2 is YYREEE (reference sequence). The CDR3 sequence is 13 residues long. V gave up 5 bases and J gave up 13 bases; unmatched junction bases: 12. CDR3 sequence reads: CASRNQSGAEQFF. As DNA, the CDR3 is TGTGCCAGCAGAAACCAAAGCGGGGCAGAACAGTTCTTC.

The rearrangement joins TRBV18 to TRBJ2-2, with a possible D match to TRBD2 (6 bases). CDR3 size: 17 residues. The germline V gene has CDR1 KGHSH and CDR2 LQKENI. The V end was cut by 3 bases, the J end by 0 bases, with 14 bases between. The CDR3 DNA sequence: TGTGCCAGCTCACCCCGATTCGGGGGTGCGAACACCGGGGAGCTGTTTTTT. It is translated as CASSPRFGGANTGELFF. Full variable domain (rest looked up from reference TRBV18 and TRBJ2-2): NAGVMQNPRHLVRRRGQEARLRCSPMKGHSHVYWYRQLPEEGLKFMVYLQKENIIDESGMPKERFSAEFPKEGPSILRIQQVVRGDSAAYFCASSPRFGGANTGELFFGEGSRLTVL.

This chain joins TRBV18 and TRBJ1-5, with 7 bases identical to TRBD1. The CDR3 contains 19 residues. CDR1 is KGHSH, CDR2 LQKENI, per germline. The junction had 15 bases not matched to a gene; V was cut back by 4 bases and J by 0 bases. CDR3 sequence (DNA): TGTGCCAGCTCACACAACCTTGCGCCGGGACAGAGTAGCAATCAGCCCCAGCATTTT. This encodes CASSHNLAPGQSSNQPQHF. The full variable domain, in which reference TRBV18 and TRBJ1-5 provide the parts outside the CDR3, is NAGVMQNPRHLVRRRGQEARLRCSPMKGHSHVYWYRQLPEEGLKFMVYLQKENIIDESGMPKERFSAEFPKEGPSILRIQQVVRGDSAAYFCASSHNLAPGQSSNQPQHFGDGTRLSIL.

The CDR3 is CASSLSAGELYEQYF. CDR3 coding DNA: TGTGCCAGCAGCTTATCGGCGGGAGAGCTCTACGAGCAGTACTTC. The chain is built from TRBV7-2 and TRBJ2-7; TRBD2 matches at 7 bases. Per germline, CDR1 SGHTA and CDR2 FQGNSA. Trimming removed 2 bases from V and 3 bases from J; junction bases left unmatched: 7. The CDR3 spans 15 residues.

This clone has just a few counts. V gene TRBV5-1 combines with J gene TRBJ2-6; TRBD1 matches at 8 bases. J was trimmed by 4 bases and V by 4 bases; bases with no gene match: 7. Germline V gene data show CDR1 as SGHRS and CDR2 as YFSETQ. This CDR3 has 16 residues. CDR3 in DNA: TGCGCCAGCAGCACCGGACAGGGTTCGGGGGCCAACGTCCTGACTTTC. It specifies CASSTGQGSGANVLTF.

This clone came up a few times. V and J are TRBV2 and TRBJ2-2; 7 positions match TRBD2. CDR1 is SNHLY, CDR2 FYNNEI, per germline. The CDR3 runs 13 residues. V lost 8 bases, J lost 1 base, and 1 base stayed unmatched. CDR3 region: CASLAGNTGELFF. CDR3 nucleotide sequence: TGTGCCAGCTTAGCGGGGAACACCGGGGAGCTGTTTTTT.

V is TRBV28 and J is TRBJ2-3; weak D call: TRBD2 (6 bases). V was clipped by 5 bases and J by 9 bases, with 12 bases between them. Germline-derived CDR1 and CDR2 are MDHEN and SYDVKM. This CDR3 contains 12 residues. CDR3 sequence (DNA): TGTGCCAGCAGTGGGCCCGGGGGAACGCAGTATTTT. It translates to CASSGPGGTQYF. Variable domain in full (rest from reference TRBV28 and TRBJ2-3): DVKVTQSSRYLVKRTGEKVFLECVQDMDHENMFWYRQDPGLGLRLIYFSYDVKMKEKGDIPEGYSVSREKKERFSLILESASTNQTSMYLCASSGPGGTQYFGPGTRLTVL.

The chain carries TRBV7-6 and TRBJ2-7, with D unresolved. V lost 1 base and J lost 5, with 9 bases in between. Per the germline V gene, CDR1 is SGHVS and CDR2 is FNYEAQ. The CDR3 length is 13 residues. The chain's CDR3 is CASSLGSYNEQYF. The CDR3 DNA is TGTGCCAGCAGCTTAGGTTCCTATAACGAGCAGTACTTC.

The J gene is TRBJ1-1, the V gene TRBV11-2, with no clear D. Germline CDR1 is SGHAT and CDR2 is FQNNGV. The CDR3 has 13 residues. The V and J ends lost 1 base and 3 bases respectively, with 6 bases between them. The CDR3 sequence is CASSLALYTEAFF. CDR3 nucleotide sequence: TGTGCCAGCAGCTTAGCACTGTACACTGAAGCTTTCTTT. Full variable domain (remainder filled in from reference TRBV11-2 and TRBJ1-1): EAGVAQSPRYKIIEKRQSVAFWCNPISGHATLYWYQQILGQGPKLLIQFQNNGVVDDSQLPKDRFSAERLKGVDSTLKIQPAKLEDSAVYLCASSLALYTEAFFGQGTRLTVV.

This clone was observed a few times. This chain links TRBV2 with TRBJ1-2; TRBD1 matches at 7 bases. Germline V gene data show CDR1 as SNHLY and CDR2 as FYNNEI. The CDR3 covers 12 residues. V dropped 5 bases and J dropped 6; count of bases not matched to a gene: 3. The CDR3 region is CASSFGQDGYTF. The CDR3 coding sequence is TGTGCCAGCAGTTTTGGACAGGATGGCTACACCTTC.

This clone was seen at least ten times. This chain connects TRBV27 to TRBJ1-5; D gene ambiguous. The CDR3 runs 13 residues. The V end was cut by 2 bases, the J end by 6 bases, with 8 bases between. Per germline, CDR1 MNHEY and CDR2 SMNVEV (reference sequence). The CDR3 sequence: CASSLGGAQPQHF. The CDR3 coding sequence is TGTGCCAGCAGTTTAGGAGGAGCTCAGCCCCAGCATTTT.

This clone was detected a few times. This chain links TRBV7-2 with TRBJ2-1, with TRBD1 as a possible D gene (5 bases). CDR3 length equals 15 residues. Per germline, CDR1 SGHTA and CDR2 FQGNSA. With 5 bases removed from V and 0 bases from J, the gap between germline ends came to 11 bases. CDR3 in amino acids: CASSPQGSSYNEQFF. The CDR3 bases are TGTGCCAGCAGCCCGCAGGGAAGCTCCTACAATGAGCAGTTCTTC.

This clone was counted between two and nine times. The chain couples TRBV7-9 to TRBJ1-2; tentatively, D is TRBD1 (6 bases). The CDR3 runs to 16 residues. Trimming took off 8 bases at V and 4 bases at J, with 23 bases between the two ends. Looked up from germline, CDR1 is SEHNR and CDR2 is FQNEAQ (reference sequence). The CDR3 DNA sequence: TGTGCCAGCGGTAGGGGGGGCGAACAGGCTAGCTATGGCTACACCTTC. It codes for CASGRGGEQASYGYTF.

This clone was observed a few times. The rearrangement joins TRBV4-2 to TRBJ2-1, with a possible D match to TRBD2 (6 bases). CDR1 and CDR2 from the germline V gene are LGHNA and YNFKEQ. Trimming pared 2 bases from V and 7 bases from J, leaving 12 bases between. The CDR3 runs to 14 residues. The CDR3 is CASSQTNGGNEQFF. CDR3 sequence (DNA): TGTGCCAGCAGCCAAACGAATGGGGGGAATGAGCAGTTCTTC.

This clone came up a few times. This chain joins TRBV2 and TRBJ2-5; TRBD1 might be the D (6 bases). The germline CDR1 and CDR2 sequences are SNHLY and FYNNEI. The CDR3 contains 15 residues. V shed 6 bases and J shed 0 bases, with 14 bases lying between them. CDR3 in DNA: TGTGCCAGCAGGGCACAGGGCTACCACCAAGAGACCCAGTACTTC. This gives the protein CASRAQGYHQETQYF.

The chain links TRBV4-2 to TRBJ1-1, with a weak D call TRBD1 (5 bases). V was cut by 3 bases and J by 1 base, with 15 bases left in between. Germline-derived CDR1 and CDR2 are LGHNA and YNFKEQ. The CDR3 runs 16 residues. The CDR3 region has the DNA TGTGCCAGCAGCCATCGCCCCGGGGGTGGGAACACTGAAGCTTTCTTT. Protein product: CASSHRPGGGNTEAFF.

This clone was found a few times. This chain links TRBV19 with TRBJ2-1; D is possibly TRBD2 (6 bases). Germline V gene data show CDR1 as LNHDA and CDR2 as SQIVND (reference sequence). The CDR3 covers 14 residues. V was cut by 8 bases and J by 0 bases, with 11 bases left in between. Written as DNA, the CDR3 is TGTGCCAGTCTTGGCGGGGCCTCCTACAATGAGCAGTTCTTC. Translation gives CASLGGASYNEQFF.